This T cell receptor (beta chain) stems from a study of PD-1 blockade in mismatch repair-deficient tumors. Assay used: immunoSEQ multiplex PCR; TCRdb lists only in-frame clones, some missing. Here the sample spans around 100,000 clones, over 65% being singletons. PCR or immunohistochemistry showed mismatch repair deficiency in every enrolled patient. Between the trimmed V and J ends, which lost 1 base and 2 bases, there was a span of 13 bases. Germline V lookup: CDR1 SQVTM, CDR2 ANQGSEA. This CDR3 has 15 residues. The source was peripheral blood, collected less than 37 weeks after starting pembrolizumab. J is TRBJ2-3 and V is TRBV29-1, with unresolved D. This clonotype was obtained from an adult with mismatch repair-deficient cancer. The CDR3 nucleotides are TGCAGCGTTGAAGGTCCCAGGCCCTTCACAGATACGCAGTATTTT. As protein: CSVEGPRPFTDTQYF.